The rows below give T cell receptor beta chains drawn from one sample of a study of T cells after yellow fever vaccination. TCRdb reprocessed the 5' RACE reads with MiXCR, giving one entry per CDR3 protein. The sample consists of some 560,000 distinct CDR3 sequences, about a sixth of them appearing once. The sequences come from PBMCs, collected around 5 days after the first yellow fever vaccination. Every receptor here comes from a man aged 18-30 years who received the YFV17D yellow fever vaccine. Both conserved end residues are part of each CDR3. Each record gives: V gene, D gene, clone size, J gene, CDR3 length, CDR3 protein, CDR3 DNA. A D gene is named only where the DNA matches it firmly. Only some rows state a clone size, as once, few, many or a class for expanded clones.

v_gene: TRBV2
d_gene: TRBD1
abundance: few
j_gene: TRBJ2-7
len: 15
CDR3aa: CASSEAQTGSGEQYF
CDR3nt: TGTGCCAGCAGTGAAGCACAGACAGGGAGCGGCGAGCAGTACTTC

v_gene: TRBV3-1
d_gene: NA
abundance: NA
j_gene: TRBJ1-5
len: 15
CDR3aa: CASSQVPGWSQPQHF
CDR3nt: TGTGCCAGCAGCCAAGTGCCAGGGTGGTCTCAGCCCCAGCATTTT

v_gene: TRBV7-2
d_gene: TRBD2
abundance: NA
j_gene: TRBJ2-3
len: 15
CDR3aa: CASSSVGTRGDTQYF
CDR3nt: TGTGCCAGCAGCAGCGTAGGGACTAGAGGCGATACGCAGTATTTT

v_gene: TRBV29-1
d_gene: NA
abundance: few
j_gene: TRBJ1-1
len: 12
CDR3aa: CSVGHLDTEAFF
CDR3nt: TGCAGCGTCGGACACTTGGACACTGAAGCTTTCTTT

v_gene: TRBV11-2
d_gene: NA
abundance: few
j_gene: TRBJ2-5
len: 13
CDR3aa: CASTGHSEETQYF
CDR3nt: TGTGCCAGCACCGGACATAGTGAAGAGACCCAGTACTTC

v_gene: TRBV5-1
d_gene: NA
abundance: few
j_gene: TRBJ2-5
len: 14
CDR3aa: CASSGADLQETQYF
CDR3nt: TGCGCCAGCAGTGGGGCAGACCTCCAAGAGACCCAGTACTTC

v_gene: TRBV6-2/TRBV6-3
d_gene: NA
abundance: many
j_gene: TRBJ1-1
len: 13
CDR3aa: CASSYSTRTEAFF
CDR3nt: TGTGCCAGCAGTTACTCGACCAGGACTGAAGCTTTCTTT

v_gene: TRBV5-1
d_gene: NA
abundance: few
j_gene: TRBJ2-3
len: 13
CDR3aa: CASSLGFSDTQYF
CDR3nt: TGCGCCAGCAGCTTGGGGTTTTCGGATACGCAGTATTTT

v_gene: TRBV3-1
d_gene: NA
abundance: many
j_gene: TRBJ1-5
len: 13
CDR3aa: CASSQRENQPQHF
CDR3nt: TGTGCCAGCAGCCAAAGAGAGAATCAGCCCCAGCATTTT

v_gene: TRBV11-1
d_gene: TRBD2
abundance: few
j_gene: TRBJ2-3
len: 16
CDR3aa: CASSSSGADGSDTQYF
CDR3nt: TGTGCCAGCAGTTCTAGCGGGGCGGACGGATCCGATACGCAGTATTTT

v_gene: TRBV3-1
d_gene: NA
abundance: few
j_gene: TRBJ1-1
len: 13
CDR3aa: CAGTHRKNTEAFF
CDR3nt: TGTGCCGGAACCCACAGAAAGAACACTGAAGCTTTCTTT

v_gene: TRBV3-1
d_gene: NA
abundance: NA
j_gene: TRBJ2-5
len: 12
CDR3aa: CASSRRPETQYF
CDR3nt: TGTGCCAGCAGCCGTCGGCCAGAGACCCAGTACTTC

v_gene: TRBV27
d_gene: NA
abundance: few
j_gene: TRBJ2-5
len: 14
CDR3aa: CASSSKPTRGTQYF
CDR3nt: TGTGCCAGCAGTTCCAAACCGACACGGGGGACCCAGTACTTC

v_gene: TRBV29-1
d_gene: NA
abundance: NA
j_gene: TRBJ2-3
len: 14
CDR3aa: CSVELSSRADTQYF
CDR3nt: TGCAGCGTTGAATTGTCGTCCCGGGCAGATACGCAGTATTTT

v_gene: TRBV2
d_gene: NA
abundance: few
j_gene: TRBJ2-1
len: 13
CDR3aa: CASSLIAYNEQFF
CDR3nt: TGTGCCAGCAGCCTAATAGCTTACAATGAGCAGTTCTTC

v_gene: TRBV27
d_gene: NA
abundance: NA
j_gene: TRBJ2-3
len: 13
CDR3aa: CASGVRSTDTQYF
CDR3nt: TGTGCCAGCGGAGTAAGAAGCACAGATACGCAGTATTTT

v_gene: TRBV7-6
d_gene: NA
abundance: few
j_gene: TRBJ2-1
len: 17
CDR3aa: CASSLVAGLGSYNEQFF
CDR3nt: TGTGCCAGCAGCTTAGTCGCGGGACTGGGTTCCTACAATGAGCAGTTCTTC

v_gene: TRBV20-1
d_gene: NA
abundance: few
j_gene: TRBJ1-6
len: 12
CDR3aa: CSGSGNNSPLHF
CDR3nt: TGCAGTGGATCCGGGAATAATTCACCCCTCCACTTT

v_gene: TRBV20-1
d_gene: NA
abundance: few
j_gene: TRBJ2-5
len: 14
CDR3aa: CSVPTTGRWETQYF
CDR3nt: TGCAGTGTCCCAACTACAGGGCGATGGGAGACCCAGTACTTC

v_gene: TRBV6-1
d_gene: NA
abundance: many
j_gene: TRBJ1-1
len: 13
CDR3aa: CASSWGERGEAFF
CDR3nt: TGTGCCAGCAGCTGGGGTGAACGGGGGGAAGCTTTCTTT

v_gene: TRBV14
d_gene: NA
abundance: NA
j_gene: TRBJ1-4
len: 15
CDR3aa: CASSQGRMANEKLFF
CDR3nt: TGTGCCAGCAGCCAAGGCCGAATGGCTAATGAAAAACTGTTTTTT

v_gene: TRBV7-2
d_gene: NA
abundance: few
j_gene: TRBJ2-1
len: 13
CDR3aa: CASSPPIGQLPLF
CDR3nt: TGTGCCAGCAGCCCCCCCATCGGACAGCTACCGCTCTTC

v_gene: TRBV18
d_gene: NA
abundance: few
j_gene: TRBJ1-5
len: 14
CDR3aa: CASSLSGRDQPQHF
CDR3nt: TGTGCCAGCTCTCTAAGCGGCAGAGATCAGCCCCAGCATTTT

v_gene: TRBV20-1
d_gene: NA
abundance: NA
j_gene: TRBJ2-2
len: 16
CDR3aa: CSARDRRGANAGELFF
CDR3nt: TGCAGTGCTAGAGATCGACGGGGGGCTAACGCCGGGGAGCTGTTTTTT

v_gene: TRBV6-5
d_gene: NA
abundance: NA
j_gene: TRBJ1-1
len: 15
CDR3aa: CASSYSDTMNTEAFF
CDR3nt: TGTGCCAGCAGTTACTCGGACACTATGAACACTGAAGCTTTCTTT

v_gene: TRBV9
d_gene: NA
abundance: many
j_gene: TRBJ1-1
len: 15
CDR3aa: CASSVEGELNTEAFF
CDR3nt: TGTGCCAGCAGCGTAGAAGGAGAACTGAACACTGAAGCTTTCTTT

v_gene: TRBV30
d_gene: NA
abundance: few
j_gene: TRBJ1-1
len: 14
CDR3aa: CAWSVFQLNTEAFF
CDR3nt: TGTGCCTGGAGTGTTTTTCAGTTAAACACTGAAGCTTTCTTT

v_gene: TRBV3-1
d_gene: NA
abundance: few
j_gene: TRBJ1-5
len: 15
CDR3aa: CASSQDTGPNQPQHF
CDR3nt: TGTGCCAGCAGCCAAGATACAGGCCCCAATCAGCCCCAGCATTTT

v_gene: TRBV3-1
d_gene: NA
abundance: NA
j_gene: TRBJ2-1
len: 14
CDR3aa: CASSQDLGFREQFF
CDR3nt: TGTGCCAGCAGCCAAGATCTCGGGTTCCGTGAGCAGTTCTTC

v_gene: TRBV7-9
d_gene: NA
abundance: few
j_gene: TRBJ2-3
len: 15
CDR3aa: CASSLVLDSTDTQYF
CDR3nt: TGTGCCAGCAGCTTAGTTTTGGACAGCACAGATACGCAGTATTTT

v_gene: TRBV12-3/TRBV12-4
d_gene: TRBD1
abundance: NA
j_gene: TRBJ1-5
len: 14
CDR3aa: CASSYGTAARPQHF
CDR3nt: TGTGCCAGCAGTTACGGGACAGCCGCCCGGCCCCAGCATTTT

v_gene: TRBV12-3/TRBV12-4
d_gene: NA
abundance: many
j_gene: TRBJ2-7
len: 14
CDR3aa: CASLASEGSYEQYF
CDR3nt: TGTGCCAGCCTAGCCTCCGAGGGCTCCTACGAGCAGTACTTC

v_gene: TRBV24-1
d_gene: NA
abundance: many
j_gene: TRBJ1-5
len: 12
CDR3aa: CATSDPHQPQHF
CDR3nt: TGTGCCACCAGTGATCCGCATCAGCCCCAGCATTTT

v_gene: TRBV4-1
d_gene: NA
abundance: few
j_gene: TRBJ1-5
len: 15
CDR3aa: CASSQVPESNQPQHF
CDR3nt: TGCGCCAGCAGCCAAGTGCCAGAGAGCAATCAGCCCCAGCATTTT

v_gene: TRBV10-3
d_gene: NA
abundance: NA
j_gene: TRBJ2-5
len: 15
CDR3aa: CAISEPGEPQETQYF
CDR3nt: TGTGCCATCAGTGAGCCGGGAGAGCCACAAGAGACCCAGTACTTC

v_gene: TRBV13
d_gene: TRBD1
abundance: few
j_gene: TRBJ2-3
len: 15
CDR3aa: CASSGRDRDTDTQYF
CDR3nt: TGTGCCAGCAGCGGAAGGGACAGGGACACAGATACGCAGTATTTT

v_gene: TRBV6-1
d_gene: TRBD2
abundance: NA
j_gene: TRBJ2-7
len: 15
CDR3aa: CASSETSGGAYEQYF
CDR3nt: TGTGCCAGCAGTGAGACTAGCGGGGGGGCCTACGAGCAGTACTTC

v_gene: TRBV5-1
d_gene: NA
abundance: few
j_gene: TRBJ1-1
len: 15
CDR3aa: CASSPRGAANTEAFF
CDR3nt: TGCGCCAGCAGCCCGCGCGGGGCGGCAAACACTGAAGCTTTCTTT

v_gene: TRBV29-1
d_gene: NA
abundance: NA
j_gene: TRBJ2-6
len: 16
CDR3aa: CSVEDLQRAGANVLTF
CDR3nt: TGCAGCGTTGAAGATCTCCAGAGGGCTGGGGCCAACGTCCTGACTTTC

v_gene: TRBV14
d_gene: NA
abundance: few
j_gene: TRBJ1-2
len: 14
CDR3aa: CASSRSSGNYGYTF
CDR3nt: TGTGCCAGCAGCCGGTCGTCCGGGAACTATGGCTACACCTTC

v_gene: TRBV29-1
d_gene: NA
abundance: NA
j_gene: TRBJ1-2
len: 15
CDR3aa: CSVGAIYASGYGYTF
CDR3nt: TGCAGCGTTGGGGCAATCTACGCTTCAGGCTATGGCTACACCTTC

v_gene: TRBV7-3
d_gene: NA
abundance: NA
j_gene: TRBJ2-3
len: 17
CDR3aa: CASSLNRPGLPRDTQYF
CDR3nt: TGTGCCAGCAGCTTAAATCGCCCGGGACTTCCCCGAGATACGCAGTATTTT

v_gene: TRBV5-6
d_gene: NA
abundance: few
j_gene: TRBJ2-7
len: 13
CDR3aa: CASSQLRVREQYF
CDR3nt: TGTGCCAGCAGCCAACTTCGGGTAAGGGAGCAGTACTTC

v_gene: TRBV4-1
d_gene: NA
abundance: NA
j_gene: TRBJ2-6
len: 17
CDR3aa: CASSPPGLLSGANVLTF
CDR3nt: TGCGCCAGCAGCCCCCCCGGACTACTCTCTGGGGCCAACGTCCTGACTTTC